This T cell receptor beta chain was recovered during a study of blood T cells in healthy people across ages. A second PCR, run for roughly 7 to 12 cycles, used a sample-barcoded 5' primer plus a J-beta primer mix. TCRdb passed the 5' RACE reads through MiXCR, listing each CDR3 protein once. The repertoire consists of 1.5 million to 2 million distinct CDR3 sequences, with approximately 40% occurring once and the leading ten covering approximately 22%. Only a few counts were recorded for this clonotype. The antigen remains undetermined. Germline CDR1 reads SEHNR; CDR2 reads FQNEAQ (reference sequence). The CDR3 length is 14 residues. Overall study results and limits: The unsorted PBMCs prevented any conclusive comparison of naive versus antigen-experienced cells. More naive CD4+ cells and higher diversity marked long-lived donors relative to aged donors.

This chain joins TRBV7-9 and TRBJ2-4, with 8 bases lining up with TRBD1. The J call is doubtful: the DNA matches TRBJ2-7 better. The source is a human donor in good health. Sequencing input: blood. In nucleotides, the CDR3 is TGTGCCAGCAGTGGGACAGGTATGACCTACGAGCAGTACTTC. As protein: CASSGTGMTYEQYF.